The clone carrying this TCR beta chain has a handful of counts. MiXCR, applied by TCRdb to the 5' RACE reads, yields one record per CDR3 protein. There are some 80,000 distinct CDR3 sequences in the sample; 13% occur only once, and 20% to 25% lies in the top ten. With 3 bases clipped from V and 4 bases from J, the junction kept 4 bases outside the gene matches. The CDR3 runs 15 residues. The germline V gene encodes CDR1 MGHRA and CDR2 YSYEKL. This entry comes from a study of T cells after yellow fever vaccination. Whole-study results and caveats: The secondary response was weaker but peaked faster, day 5 versus 15. Abundant contaminating clonotypes from the bulk population could appear in FACS-sorted repertoires.

This clonotype originated in a man in his late teens or twenties who received the YFV17D yellow fever vaccine. Sample: CD8+ T cells not binding an NS4B(214-222) dextramer, sorted from PBMCs, taken approximately 20 days after the first yellow fever vaccination. V and J are TRBV4-1 and TRBJ2-7; 12 bases match TRBD1. CDR3 bases: TGCGCCAGCAGCCACGGGACAGGGGGCTTTTACGAGCAGTACGTC. This translates into CASSHGTGGFYEQYV.